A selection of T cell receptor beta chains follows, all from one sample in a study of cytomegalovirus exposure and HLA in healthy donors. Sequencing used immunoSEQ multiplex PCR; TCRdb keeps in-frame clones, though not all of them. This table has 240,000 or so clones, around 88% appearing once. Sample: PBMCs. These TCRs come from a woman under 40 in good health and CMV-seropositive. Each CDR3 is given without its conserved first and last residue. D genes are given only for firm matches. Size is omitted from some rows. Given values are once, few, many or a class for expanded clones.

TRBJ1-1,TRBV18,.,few,ASSPQTANTEAF
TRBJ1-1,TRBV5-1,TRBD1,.,ASSTQGFNTEAF
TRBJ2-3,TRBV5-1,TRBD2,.,ASSSTGTSAFITDTQY
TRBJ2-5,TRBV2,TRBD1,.,ASSEATGFQETQY
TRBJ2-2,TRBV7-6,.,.,ASSLAPDTGELF
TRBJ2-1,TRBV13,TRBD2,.,ASSGSGSSYNEQF
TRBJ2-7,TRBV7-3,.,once,ASSLNRGYEQY
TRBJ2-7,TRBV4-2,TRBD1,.,ASSQDGMWRDRVGGDSYEQY
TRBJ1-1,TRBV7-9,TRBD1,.,ASSTGQGASNTEAF
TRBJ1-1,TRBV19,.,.,ASSTGNLRRNTEAF
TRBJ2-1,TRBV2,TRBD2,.,ASSRGTSGHNEQF
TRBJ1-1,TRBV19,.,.,ASSVGHYMNTEAF
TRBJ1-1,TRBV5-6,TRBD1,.,ASSWDSEAF
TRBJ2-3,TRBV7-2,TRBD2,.,ASSFPSGSSTDTQY
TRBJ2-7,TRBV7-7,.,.,ASSLDPCGVRDYEQY
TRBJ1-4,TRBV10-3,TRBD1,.,AISELGGQANEKLF
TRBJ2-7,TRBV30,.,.,AWSTRVGGMGYEQY
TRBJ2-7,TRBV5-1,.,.,ASSPAPGYEQY
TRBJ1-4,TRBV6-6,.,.,ASSYSTGARGEKLF
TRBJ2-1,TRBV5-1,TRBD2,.,ASRTGGLGDEQF
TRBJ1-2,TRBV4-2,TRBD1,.,ASSQNDRADYGYT
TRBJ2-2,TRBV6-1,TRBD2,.,ASSAGLAGVGWGGELF
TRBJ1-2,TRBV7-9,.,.,ASTPTPGGLMTPYGYT
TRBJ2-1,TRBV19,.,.,ASSISSSSWVSNEQF
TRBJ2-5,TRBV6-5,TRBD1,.,ASSTGTGIETQY
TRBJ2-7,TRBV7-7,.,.,ASSLAPGEAYEQY
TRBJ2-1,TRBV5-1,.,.,ASSLTIRAGFDEQF
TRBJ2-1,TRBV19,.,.,ASSDARGNEQF
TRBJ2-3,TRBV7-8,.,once,ASSFPQGQDTQY
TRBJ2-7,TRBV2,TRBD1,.,ASREQQGAINEQY
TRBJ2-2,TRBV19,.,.,ASSRGGRTGELF
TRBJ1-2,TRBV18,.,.,ASSPLIDRTSGYT
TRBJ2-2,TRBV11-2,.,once,ASSLGSYPLPGELF
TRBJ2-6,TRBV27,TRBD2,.,ASSGAGGGGANVLT
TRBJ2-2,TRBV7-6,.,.,ASSSLGGLLTNTGELF
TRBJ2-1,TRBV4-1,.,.,ASSQGFASAAYNEQF
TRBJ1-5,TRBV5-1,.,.,ASSLGQGGQPQH
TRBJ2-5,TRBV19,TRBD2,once,ASSMGLADQETQY
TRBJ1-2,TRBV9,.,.,ASSVGQGNYGYT
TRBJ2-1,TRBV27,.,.,ASSLSGSSYNEQF
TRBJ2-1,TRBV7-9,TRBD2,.,ASSLVAGVRREQF
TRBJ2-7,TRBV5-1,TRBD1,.,ASSLTAGTGSDEQY
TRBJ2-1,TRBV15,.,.,ATSREERGAYNEQF
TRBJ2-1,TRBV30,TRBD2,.,AWREPTSRASARYNEQF
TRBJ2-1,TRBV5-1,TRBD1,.,ASSPGTGGDNEQF